These 2 T cell receptor beta chains were all obtained from the same sample, sequenced in a study of regulatory T cells in long-lasting Graves disease. Combining iRepertoire HTBI primers with Arm-PCR of CDR3 regions, the authors built TCR beta libraries. TCRdb reprocessed the multiplex PCR reads with MiXCR, giving one entry per CDR3 protein. The repertoire includes some 340,000 distinct CDR3 sequences, around 23% of them detected once, and about 27% sits in the top ten. Stated time point: persistent/refractory GD, antithyroid drugs over 5 years with positive TRAb. PBMCs were the source of the RNA used for TCR sequencing. The sample in question was peripheral blood mononuclear cells (PBMCs), obtained when the disease was refractory, from a patient treated with antithyroid drugs. The receptors here all came from a middle-aged woman with Graves disease.

In the case of this clonotype: One base away lies a much larger clone, so this may be a sequencing read error. The V gene is TRBV2, the J gene TRBJ2-5, with D maybe TRBD1 (6 bases). Looked up from germline, CDR1 is SNHLY and CDR2 is FYNNEI. This CDR3 is 14 amino acids long. Trimming took off 5 bases at V and 11 bases at J, with 21 bases between the two ends. As DNA, the CDR3 is TGTGCCAGCAGTCCCGAACAGGGATCCTACGGGCAGTACTTC. Residues: CASSPEQGSYGQYF.

This clonotype was counted a few times. The chain combines TRBV7-8 with TRBJ2-5, with D perhaps assigned TRBD1 or TRBD2 (5 bases each). V was cut by 3 bases and J by 5 bases, with 13 bases left in between. The CDR3 is 14 residues long. From germline, CDR1 is SGHVS and CDR2 FQNEAQ. CDR3 residues: CASSFLGWGETQYF. The CDR3 coding sequence is TGTGCCAGCAGCTTTCTAGGATGGGGGGAGACCCAGTACTTC.